This TCR beta chain was retrieved from a study of blood T cell repertoires in COVID-19. Study-wide background: The origin of the acute and convalescent COVID-19 samples was the United States, Italy and Spain. From T cells, B-cell-depleted T cells, or PBMCs came the material, which was cDNA or gDNA.

Trimming took 5 bases from V and 4 from J, leaving 11 bases between them. The V gene's germline CDR1 is PRHDT and CDR2 FYEKMQ (reference sequence). The CDR3 has 13 residues. Per the authors' pipeline: Amplification of reference gene primers was used by the study to estimate nucleated cell counts. TCRdb's table, derived via immunoSEQ multiplex PCR, lists solely in-frame clones and lacks some. That table furnishes V, J and clone size, whereas the DNA furnished D and trimming. The sample has around 140,000 clones, around 87% seen once. This clone appeared a single time. This TCR was recovered from a man between 50 and 59 years old with active COVID-19. The chain carries TRBV13 and TRBJ2-5; D not resolved. The source material was peripheral blood. The CDR3 coding sequence is TGTGCCAGCAGCCGTCTCACTGGAGAGACCCAGTACTTC. Amino acid sequence: CASSRLTGETQYF.